This TCR beta chain was profiled in a study of cytomegalovirus exposure and HLA in healthy donors. Study-level information: Roughly 80% of a few hundred genotyped donors fell in the Caucasian-associated ancestry cluster.

This CDR3 region has 13 residues. Germline CDR1 and CDR2: MNHEY and SMNVEV (reference sequence). The ends were cut back, 2 bases at V and 10 bases at J, with 14 bases in the middle. PCR was performed using 60 Vbeta and 13 Jbeta primers. The assay was immunoSEQ multiplex PCR, and TCRdb's table has in-frame clones only and misses some. The sample lists approximately 61,000 clones; approximately 78% were seen once. The receptor was isolated from a man younger than 30 in good health and CMV-seropositive. The chain uses TRBV27 and TRBJ1-2, with no clear D. The sample taken for sequencing was PBMCs. The CDR3 region is CASSLIAGQDYTF. The CDR3 DNA follows: TGTGCCAGCAGTTTAATTGCCGGCCAGGACTACACCTTC.